This T cell receptor (beta chain) was observed in a study of radiotherapy plus CTLA-4 blockade in lung cancer. Study-wide background: Objective response was observed in more than 15% of patients, and disease control in 30% to 35%. Findings of the study overall: It was early blood T cell clone dynamics, with interferon-beta, that reportedly best predicted response. Tumor-derived TCR clones expanded in blood after radiotherapy plus ipilimumab.

Assay used: immunoSEQ multiplex PCR; TCRdb lists only in-frame clones, some missing. The data contain 85,000 to 90,000 clones, more than 75% of them singletons. Patients in the study, people with chemo-refractory metastatic non-small-cell lung cancer, received focal radiation plus ipilimumab CTLA-4 blockade. V was pared by 1 base and J by 1 base, with 7 bases between. The CDR3 runs 14 residues. Germline-derived CDR1 and CDR2 are SGHAT and FQDESV (reference sequence). About this clone itself: Antigen: not known.

The sample was peripheral blood, taken from a patient treated with radiotherapy plus ipilimumab. The chain carries TRBV11-1 and TRBJ2-5, with a weak D call TRBD2 (6 bases). The TCR was taken from a human donor with non-small cell lung cancer that progressed on radiotherapy plus ipilimumab. The CDR3 loop is CASSLVGGQETQYF. In DNA form, the CDR3 reads TGTGCCAGCAGCTTAGTGGGGGGCCAAGAGACCCAGTACTTC.